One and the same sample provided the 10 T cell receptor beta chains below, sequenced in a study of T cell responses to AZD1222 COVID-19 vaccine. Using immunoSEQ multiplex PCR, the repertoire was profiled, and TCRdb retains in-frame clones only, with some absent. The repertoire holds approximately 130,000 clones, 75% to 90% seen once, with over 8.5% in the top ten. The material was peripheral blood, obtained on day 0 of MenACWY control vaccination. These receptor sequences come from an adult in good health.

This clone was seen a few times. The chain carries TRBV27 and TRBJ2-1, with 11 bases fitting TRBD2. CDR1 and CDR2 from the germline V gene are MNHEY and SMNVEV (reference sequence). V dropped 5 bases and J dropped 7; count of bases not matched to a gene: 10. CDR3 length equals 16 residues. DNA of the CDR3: TGTGCCAGCAGTCTCATAGCGGGAGGGCCGAGGAATGAGCAGTTCTTC. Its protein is CASSLIAGGPRNEQFF.

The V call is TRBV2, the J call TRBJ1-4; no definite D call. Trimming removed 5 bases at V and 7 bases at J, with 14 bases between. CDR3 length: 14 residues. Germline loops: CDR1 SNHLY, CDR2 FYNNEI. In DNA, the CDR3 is TGTGCCAGCAGTAGGGATTCAGGTGGTGAAAAACTGTTTTTT. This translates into CASSRDSGGEKLFF.

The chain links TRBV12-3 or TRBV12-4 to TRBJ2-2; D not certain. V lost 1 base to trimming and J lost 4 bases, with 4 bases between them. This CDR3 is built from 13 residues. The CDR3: CASSLEGTGELFF. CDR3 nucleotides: TGTGCCAGCAGTTTAGAGGGCACCGGGGAGCTGTTTTTT.

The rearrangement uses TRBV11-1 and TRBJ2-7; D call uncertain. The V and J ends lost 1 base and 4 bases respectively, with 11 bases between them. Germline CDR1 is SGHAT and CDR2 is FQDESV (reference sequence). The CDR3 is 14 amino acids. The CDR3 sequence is CASSLVGGPYEQYF. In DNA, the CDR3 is TGTGCCAGCAGCTTAGTAGGTGGACCATACGAGCAGTACTTC.

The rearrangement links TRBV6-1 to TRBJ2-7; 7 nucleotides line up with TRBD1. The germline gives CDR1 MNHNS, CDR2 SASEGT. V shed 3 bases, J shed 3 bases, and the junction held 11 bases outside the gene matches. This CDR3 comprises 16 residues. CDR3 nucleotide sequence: TGTGCCAGCAGTGATACCAGGACAGGCTTTTTCTACGAGCAGTACTTC. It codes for CASSDTRTGFFYEQYF.

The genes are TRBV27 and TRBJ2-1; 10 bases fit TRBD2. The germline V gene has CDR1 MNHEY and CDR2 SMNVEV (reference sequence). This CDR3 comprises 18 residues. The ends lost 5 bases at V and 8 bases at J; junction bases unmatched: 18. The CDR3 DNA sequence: TGTGCCAGCAGTGAACGGGTGGGCGGGCTAGCGGGAGAGGATGAGCAGTTCTTC. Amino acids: CASSERVGGLAGEDEQFF.

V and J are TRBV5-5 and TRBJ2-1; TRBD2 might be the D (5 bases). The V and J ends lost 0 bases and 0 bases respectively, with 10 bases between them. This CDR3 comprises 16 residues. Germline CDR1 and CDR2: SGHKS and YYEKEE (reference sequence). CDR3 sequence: CASSLERESSYNEQFF. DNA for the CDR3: TGTGCCAGCAGCTTGGAAAGGGAGAGCTCCTACAATGAGCAGTTCTTC.

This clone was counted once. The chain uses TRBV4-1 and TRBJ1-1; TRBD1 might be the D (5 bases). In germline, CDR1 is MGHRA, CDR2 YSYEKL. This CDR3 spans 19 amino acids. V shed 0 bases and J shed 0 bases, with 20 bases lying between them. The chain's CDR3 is CASSQDIQDKPFLNTEAFF. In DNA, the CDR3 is TGCGCCAGCAGCCAAGATATACAGGACAAACCTTTTTTGAACACTGAAGCTTTCTTT.

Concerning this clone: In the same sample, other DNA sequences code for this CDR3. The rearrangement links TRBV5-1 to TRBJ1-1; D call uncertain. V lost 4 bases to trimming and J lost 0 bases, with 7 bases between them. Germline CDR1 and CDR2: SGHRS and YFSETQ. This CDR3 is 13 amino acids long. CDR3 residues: CASSLGLNTEAFF. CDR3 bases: TGCGCCAGCAGCCTCGGCCTGAACACTGAAGCTTTCTTT.

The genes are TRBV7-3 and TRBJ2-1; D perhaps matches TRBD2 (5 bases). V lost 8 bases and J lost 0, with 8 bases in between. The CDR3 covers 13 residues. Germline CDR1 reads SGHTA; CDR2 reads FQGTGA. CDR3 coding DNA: TGTGCCAGCGGCACTAGCTCCTACAATGAGCAGTTCTTC. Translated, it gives CASGTSSYNEQFF.